This TCR beta chain comes out of a study of cytomegalovirus exposure and HLA in healthy donors (TCRdb year 2017). For the study in its entirety: The roughly 670 repertoires of the first cohort and the 120 validation repertoires were produced on the same platform, according to a later analysis. A separate validation cohort of approximately 130 different subjects was used in addition to the roughly 700-subject first cohort. The study aimed to test whether cataloging public T cell receptors could reveal signatures of past pathogen exposure. To predict cytomegalovirus infection status, the study combined high-throughput TCR immunosequencing, statistical association of individual TCRs with disease status, and machine learning. Results the study describes overall, beyond this receptor: It was suggested by the authors that the approach could potentially be generalized to other disease states and immunological phenotypes. Across donors, most TCR sequences were observed very rarely, whereas some public TCRs were present in many individuals. The validation cohort had no HLA typing available for a later analysis, so co-occurrence within that cohort was assessed over all 120 or so repertoires. A later analysis found that TCRs clustered in the first cohort also tended to co-occur in the roughly 110 validation repertoires, with about 94% of cluster scores above 0. The study gave a list of under 200 TCR beta chains associated with cytomegalovirus. The classifier was reported to diagnose cytomegalovirus status with high specificity and sensitivity in both the original cohort and the validation cohort. In vitro tests confirmed that three of the cytomegalovirus-associated TCR beta chains recognize cytomegalovirus antigens.

Separate from the approximately 730-subject first cohort, the validation cohort of roughly 130 subjects was the group to which the donors belonged. About this clone itself: Its antigen specificity is not known. No quality values exist for individual bases; no much larger clone is one base distant.

At the junction V is shortened by 1 base and J by 6 bases, with 10 bases in between. The germline V gene yields MGHRA for CDR1 and YSYEKL for CDR2. Counted from cysteine to phenylalanine, this CDR3 has 14 amino acids. This entry keeps only the CDR3 DNA: 42 bases, framed from base 1. Library creation used the immunoSEQ multiplex PCR assay. Per the source publication's procedure: A statistical classification framework was built for diagnosing cytomegalovirus status from the catalog of TCR beta chain sequences. Sourced from immuneACCESS, this table was stored by TCRdb with only in-frame sequences that have V and J called. A share of the clones is absent; for the studies checked, an unresolved V gene accounts for under half, and the remainder has no known explanation. Clonal size and the V and J genes are those of that table, whereas D and trimming came from the DNA. This sample lists about 110,000 clones; under 85% were detected once. 3% to 3.5% of the sample is in the top ten clones.

Material: PBMCs. This TCR derives from a woman under 30 in good health and CMV-seronegative. In this chain, TRBV4-1 is recombined with TRBJ1-5, with the identity of the D gene unclear. The DNA sequence is TGCGCCAGCAGCCAAGGGATCTCGGGTCAGCCCCAGCATTTT. Translated, it reads CASSQGISGQPQHF.